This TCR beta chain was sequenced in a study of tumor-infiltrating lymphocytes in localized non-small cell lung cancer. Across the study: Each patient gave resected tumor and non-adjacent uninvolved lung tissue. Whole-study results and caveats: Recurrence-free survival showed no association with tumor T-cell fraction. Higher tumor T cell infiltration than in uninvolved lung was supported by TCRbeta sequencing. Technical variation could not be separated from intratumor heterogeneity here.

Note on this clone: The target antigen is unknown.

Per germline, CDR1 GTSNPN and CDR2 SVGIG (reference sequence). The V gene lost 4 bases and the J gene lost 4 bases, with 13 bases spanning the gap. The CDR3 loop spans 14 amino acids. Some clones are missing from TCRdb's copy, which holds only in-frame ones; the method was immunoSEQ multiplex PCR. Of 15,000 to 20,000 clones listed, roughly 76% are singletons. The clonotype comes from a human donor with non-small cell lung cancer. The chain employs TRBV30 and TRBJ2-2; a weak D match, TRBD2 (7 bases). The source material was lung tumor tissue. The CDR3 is CAWTLRGGTGELFF. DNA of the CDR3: TGTGCCTGGACCCTGAGGGGGGGCACCGGGGAGCTGTTTTTT.